This T cell receptor (beta chain) is from a study of T cells in Graves' hyperthyroidism and ophthalmopathy. At least ten counts were recorded for this clonotype. RNA transcripts provided the source from which TCR beta CDR3 regions were amplified. When the TCR CDR3 underwent first-round RT-PCR, the HTBI primer set was used. TCRdb processed the multiplex PCR reads anew with MiXCR; each CDR3 protein has one entry. The sample gives a few hundred thousand distinct CDR3 sequences, over 15% of which show up once; 3% to 4.5% is in the top ten. Patients counted as stable if ophthalmopathy did not develop within 18 months. Material: blood. The TCR sequence derives from a woman aged 18 to 35 with Graves' hyperthyroidism.

The CDR3 sequence is CASSRNVGDTQYF. The CDR3 DNA reads as TGTGCCAGCAGTCGAAACGTAGGGGATACGCAGTATTTT. J is TRBJ2-3 and V is TRBV28; D not certain. Between the trimmed V and J ends, which lost 5 bases and 6 bases, there was a span of 12 bases. CDR3 size: 13 residues. Per germline, CDR1 MDHEN and CDR2 SYDVKM.